This record looks at one TCR beta chain sequence and its context. The antigen is unknown. Germline-derived CDR1 and CDR2 are LGHNA and YNFKEQ. The CDR3 has 13 residues. The data stem from a study of CXCR3-negative and CXCR3-positive naive CD8 T cells. Whole-study results and caveats: CXCR3-positive naive cells had more hydrophobic TRB CDR3s than CXCR3-negative naive cells.

5' RACE with UMI labels generated the TRB cDNA libraries. TCRdb reprocessed the 5' RACE reads, with one entry per CDR3 protein and no DNA. Across roughly 86,000 distinct CDR3 sequences, the top ten clones capture 0.9% to 1.2% of the sample. The clonotype originates from a human donor in good health. Some clones in this sample may be carry-over from other donors' samples. The sample taken for sequencing was naive CXCR3- CD8+ T cells from blood. The subset was: CD45RO-CCR7+CD27+CD95- naive CD8+ T cells lacking CXCR3 (TNR3-). J is TRBJ1-1 and V is TRBV4-2. CDR3 protein: CASSQVNSNEAFF.